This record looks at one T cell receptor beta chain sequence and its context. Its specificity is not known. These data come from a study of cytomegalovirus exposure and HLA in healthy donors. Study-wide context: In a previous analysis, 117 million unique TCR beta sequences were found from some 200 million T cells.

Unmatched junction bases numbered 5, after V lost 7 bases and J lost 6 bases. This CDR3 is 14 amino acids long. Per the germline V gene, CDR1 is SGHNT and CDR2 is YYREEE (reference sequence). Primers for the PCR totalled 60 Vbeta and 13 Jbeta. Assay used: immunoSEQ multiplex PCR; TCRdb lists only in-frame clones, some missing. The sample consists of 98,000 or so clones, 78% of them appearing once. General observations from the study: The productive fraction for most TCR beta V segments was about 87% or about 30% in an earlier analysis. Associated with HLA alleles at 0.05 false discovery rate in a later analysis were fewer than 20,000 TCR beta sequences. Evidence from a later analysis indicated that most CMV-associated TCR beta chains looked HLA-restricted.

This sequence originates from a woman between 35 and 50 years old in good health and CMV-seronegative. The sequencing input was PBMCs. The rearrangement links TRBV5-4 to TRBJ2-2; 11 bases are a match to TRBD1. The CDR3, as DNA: TGTGCCAGCCCCGGGACAGGGGGTGCCGGGGAGCTGTTTTTT. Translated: CASPGTGGAGELFF. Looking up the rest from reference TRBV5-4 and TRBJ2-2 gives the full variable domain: ETGVTQSPTHLIKTRGQQVTLRCSSQSGHNTVSWYQQALGQGPQFIFQYYREEENGRGNFPPRFSGLQFPNYSSELNVNALELDDSALYLCASPGTGGAGELFFGEGSRLTVL.